Below, 28 T cell receptor beta chains from the same sample are listed, as sequenced in a study of regulatory T cells. Whole-study results and caveats: In CD3G-deficient patients, conventional CD4+ T cells were enriched for hydrophobic CDR3 residues at positions 6 and 7.

The antigens these receptors bind are not known. The PCR used 52 TRBV and 13 TRBJ primers. Sequenced by immunoSEQ multiplex PCR; TCRdb stores in-frame clones only, minus some. Here the sample spans 30,000 to 40,000 clones, around 89% being singletons. Sequences were obtained from conventional CD4+ T cells sorted from blood. The receptor set was obtained from a person aged 18-35 years with CD3G deficiency.

The chain couples TRBV5-1 to TRBJ1-4; D is perhaps TRBD1 (6 bases). The CDR3 consists of 14 residues. V was cut by 4 bases and J by 5 bases, with 12 bases left in between. The germline V gene has CDR1 SGHRS and CDR2 YFSETQ. The DNA for the CDR3 is TGCGCCAGCAGCCAGGAGGGGGGCAATGAAAAACTGTTTTTT. Protein product: CASSQEGGNEKLFF.

The chain carries TRBV6-1 and TRBJ2-7, with 7 positions matching TRBD1. V lost 7 bases and J lost 3; bases outside the gene matches: 12. This CDR3 contains 15 residues. The germline CDR1 and CDR2 sequences are MNHNS and SASEGT. In DNA, the CDR3 is TGTGCCAGCACACAGGGGTCCGTAGCCTTCTACGAGCAGTACTTC. This sequence encodes CASTQGSVAFYEQYF.

The V gene is TRBV30, the J gene TRBJ2-1; D unresolved. V lost 2 bases and J lost 5, with 10 bases in between. CDR1 and CDR2 from the germline V gene are GTSNPN and SVGIG (reference sequence). CDR3 length: 13 residues. The CDR3 sequence: CAWSYGRDNEQFF. The CDR3 DNA reads TGTGCCTGGAGTTACGGACGCGACAATGAGCAGTTCTTC. The variable domain in full, completed from reference TRBV30 and TRBJ2-1, reads SQTIHQWPATLVQPVGSPLSLECTVEGTSNPNLYWYRQAAGRGLQLLFYSVGIGQISSEVPQNLSASRPQDRQFILSSKKLLLSDSGFYLCAWSYGRDNEQFFGPGTRLTVL.

The chain couples TRBV7-9 to TRBJ2-3, with 8 bases lining up with TRBD2. V trimming: 0 bases; J trimming: 5 bases; junction bases outside the gene matches: 4. The CDR3 is made up of 15 amino acids. Germline V gene lookup returns CDR1 SEHNR and CDR2 FQNEAQ (reference sequence). The CDR3 protein is CASSLAAAGVDTQYF. The CDR3 coding sequence is TGTGCCAGCAGCTTAGCAGCAGCGGGAGTAGATACGCAGTATTTT.

V and J are TRBV7-6 and TRBJ2-5, with D unresolved. Trimming took off 5 bases at V and 2 bases at J, with 6 bases between the two ends. CDR1 and CDR2 from the germline V gene are SGHVS and FNYEAQ. CDR3 length: 12 amino acids. The CDR3 is CASSMMQETQYF. The CDR3 coding sequence is TGTGCCAGCAGCATGATGCAAGAGACCCAGTACTTC.

This clone was counted a single time. The V gene is TRBV5-1, the J gene TRBJ2-7; D might be TRBD1 (5 bases). The germline gives CDR1 SGHRS, CDR2 YFSETQ. CDR3 length equals 14 residues. The V and J ends lost 4 bases and 1 base respectively, with 12 bases between them. CDR3 sequence reads: CASSTDSGSYEQYF. The CDR3 DNA is TGCGCCAGCAGCACTGACAGTGGATCCTACGAGCAGTACTTC. The whole variable domain, remainder taken from reference TRBV5-1 and TRBJ2-7, is KAGVTQTPRYLIKTRGQQVTLSCSPISGHRSVSWYQQTPGQGLQFLFEYFSETQRNKGNFPGRFSGRQFSNSRSEMNVSTLELGDSALYLCASSTDSGSYEQYFGPGTRLTVT.

This rearrangement joins TRBV5-1 to TRBJ2-7; the D call may be TRBD1 or TRBD2 (5 bases each). Trimming cost V 0 bases and J 7 bases, with 14 bases left between them. The germline CDR1 and CDR2 sequences are SGHRS and YFSETQ. CDR3 length equals 14 residues. The chain's CDR3 is CASSLEGREREQYF. The CDR3 DNA sequence: TGCGCCAGCAGCTTGGAGGGCAGGGAGAGGGAGCAGTACTTC.

This sequence joins TRBV10-2 and TRBJ1-1; no definite D call. The germline CDR1 and CDR2 sequences are WSHSY and SAAADI. Trimming removed 5 bases from V and 2 bases from J, with 6 bases in between. This CDR3 has 12 residues. The CDR3, as DNA: TGCGCCAGCAGTTCAGGTAACACTGAAGCTTTCTTT. It specifies CASSSGNTEAFF.

This clone was recorded only once. The chain is built from TRBV10-3 and TRBJ1-2; maybe TRBD1 (6 bases). Germline V gene sequence: CDR1 ENHRY, CDR2 SYGVKD. This CDR3 is 15 amino acids long. Trimming shortened V by 3 bases and J by 3 bases, and 14 bases separated the two germline ends. Written as DNA, the CDR3 is TGTGCCATCAGTGATCCGGGACACCCGGACTATGGCTACACCTTC. Its translation: CAISDPGHPDYGYTF.

The chain links TRBV28 to TRBJ2-3; D is uncertain. The germline V and J ends were trimmed by 2 bases and 1 base, with 16 bases remaining between them. This CDR3 has 17 residues. The germline V gene encodes CDR1 MDHEN and CDR2 SYDVKM. CDR3 DNA: TGTGCCAGCAGTTTAGCTGTTAGACCTACTCGCACAGATACGCAGTATTTT. Its protein is CASSLAVRPTRTDTQYF. The full variable domain, rest sourced from reference TRBV28 and TRBJ2-3, is DVKVTQSSRYLVKRTGEKVFLECVQDMDHENMFWYRQDPGLGLRLIYFSYDVKMKEKGDIPEGYSVSREKKERFSLILESASTNQTSMYLCASSLAVRPTRTDTQYFGPGTRLTVL.

The rearrangement uses TRBV14 and TRBJ2-7, with 10 positions matching TRBD1. Trimming cost V 5 bases and J 3 bases; bases outside gene matches: 16. Germline V gives CDR1 SGHDN, CDR2 FVKESK. The CDR3 runs to 18 residues. Here the CDR3 reads CASSNPTGGRIPIYEQYF. The CDR3 region has the DNA TGTGCCAGCAGCAACCCGACAGGGGGCAGAATTCCTATCTACGAGCAGTACTTC.

The count of this clone is one. V and J are TRBV28 and TRBJ2-2; D may be TRBD2 (5 bases). V was trimmed by 6 bases and J by 0 bases, leaving 11 bases between them. The CDR3 has 15 amino acids. Per the germline V gene, CDR1 is MDHEN and CDR2 is SYDVKM. The CDR3 spells CASRDSRTNTGELFF. Written as DNA, the CDR3 is TGTGCCAGCAGGGACTCCCGAACGAACACCGGGGAGCTGTTTTTT.

CDR3 residues: CASRPRGALEEQYF. The CDR3 DNA reads TGTGCCAGCAGACCCCGGGGGGCTCTTGAAGAGCAGTACTTC. The rearrangement joins TRBV6-1 to TRBJ2-7; D possibly corresponds to TRBD2 (7 bases). The length of the CDR3 is 14 residues. Germline loops: CDR1 MNHNS, CDR2 SASEGT. The V end lost 6 bases, the J end lost 7 bases, and 19 bases lay between the germline ends.

The rearrangement joins TRBV11-2 to TRBJ2-7, with D perhaps matching TRBD2 (6 bases). Germline V gives CDR1 SGHAT, CDR2 FQNNGV. V shed 0 bases and J shed 5 bases, with 17 bases lying between them. The CDR3 runs to 16 residues. The CDR3 here is CASSLDRLVAGHEQYF. CDR3 in DNA: TGTGCCAGCAGCTTAGATCGGCTAGTGGCGGGGCACGAGCAGTACTTC. Looking up the rest from reference TRBV11-2 and TRBJ2-7 gives the full variable domain: EAGVAQSPRYKIIEKRQSVAFWCNPISGHATLYWYQQILGQGPKLLIQFQNNGVVDDSQLPKDRFSAERLKGVDSTLKIQPAKLEDSAVYLCASSLDRLVAGHEQYFGPGTRLTVT.

The CDR3 sequence is CASNTGRKGTEAFF. The CDR3 DNA reads TGTGCCAGCAATACAGGGAGGAAGGGCACTGAAGCTTTCTTT. This chain connects TRBV6-6 to TRBJ1-1, with D possibly TRBD1 on 6 matching bases. Germline CDR1 is MNHNY and CDR2 is SVGAGI (reference sequence). V lost 7 bases and J 4 bases, leaving 16 bases between the germline ends. This CDR3 is built from 14 residues.

This clone has only one observation. The chain is built from TRBV6-1 and TRBJ2-7; 7 bases fit TRBD1. The V gene's germline CDR1 is MNHNS and CDR2 SASEGT. The CDR3 consists of 12 residues. J lost 6 bases, V lost 10 bases, and 9 bases had no gene match. The chain's CDR3 is CAIRGDRAEQYF. CDR3 DNA sequence: TGTGCCATACGGGGAGACAGGGCCGAGCAGTACTTC.

The chain is built from TRBV19 and TRBJ1-1; 9 nucleotides align to TRBD1. Germline V gene data show CDR1 as LNHDA and CDR2 as SQIVND (reference sequence). J was trimmed by 1 base and V by 4 bases; bases with no gene match: 13. This CDR3 spans 18 amino acids. The CDR3 protein is CASSKKRQGGTGNTEAFF. The CDR3 DNA sequence: TGTGCCAGTAGTAAGAAAAGACAGGGGGGCACTGGGAACACTGAAGCTTTCTTT.

This rearrangement joins TRBV19 to TRBJ1-1; D uncertain. V lost 3 bases to trimming and J lost 0 bases, with 5 bases between them. The CDR3 consists of 13 residues. Per germline, CDR1 LNHDA and CDR2 SQIVND (reference sequence). This CDR3 is CASSIRMNTEAFF. In nucleotides, the CDR3 is TGTGCCAGTAGTATTAGAATGAACACTGAAGCTTTCTTT. Based on the CDR3 plus reference TRBV19 and TRBJ1-1, the full variable domain is DGGITQSPKYLFRKEGQNVTLSCEQNLNHDAMYWYRQDPGQGLRLIYYSQIVNDFQKGDIAEGYSVSREKKESFPLTVTSAQKNPTAFYLCASSIRMNTEAFFGQGTRLTVV.

This rearrangement joins TRBV5-1 to TRBJ2-3; D may be TRBD2 (6 bases). Per the germline V gene, CDR1 is SGHRS and CDR2 is YFSETQ. This CDR3 is built from 16 residues. Trimming cost V 0 bases and J 5 bases, with 16 bases left between them. The CDR3 DNA sequence: TGCGCCAGCAGCTTGGGGATCCGGGACTCAGGAGATACGCAGTATTTT. Translation: CASSLGIRDSGDTQYF.

The rearrangement joins TRBV5-1 to TRBJ2-5, with 15 bases that match TRBD2. The CDR3 is 18 amino acids. With 1 base clipped from V and 5 bases from J, the junction kept 9 bases outside the gene matches. Germline V lookup: CDR1 SGHRS, CDR2 YFSETQ. The DNA for the CDR3 is TGCGCCAGCAGCTTGCAGGGGACTAGCGGGAGGACCCGGGAGACCCAGTACTTC. Amino acid sequence: CASSLQGTSGRTRETQYF.

The chain has TRBV19 and TRBJ1-4; 8 bases are shared with TRBD1. J lost 7 bases, V lost 3 bases, and 4 bases had no gene match. This CDR3 is 14 amino acids long. Germline CDR1 and CDR2: LNHDA and SQIVND (reference sequence). The CDR3 region is CASSMVRGREKLFF. CDR3 bases: TGTGCCAGTAGTATGGTCAGGGGGCGTGAAAAACTGTTTTTT.

The chain has TRBV28 and TRBJ1-5; 9 bases match TRBD1. CDR3 length equals 16 residues. With V trimmed by 3 bases and J by 5 bases, 8 bases remained unmatched. CDR1 is MDHEN and CDR2 is SYDVKM in the germline V gene. CDR3 loop: CASSFRDRVIHQPQHF. The CDR3 DNA follows: TGTGCCAGCAGTTTCCGGGACAGGGTGATTCATCAGCCCCAGCATTTT. Full variable domain (rest looked up from reference TRBV28 and TRBJ1-5): DVKVTQSSRYLVKRTGEKVFLECVQDMDHENMFWYRQDPGLGLRLIYFSYDVKMKEKGDIPEGYSVSREKKERFSLILESASTNQTSMYLCASSFRDRVIHQPQHFGDGTRLSIL.

This chain joins TRBV10-1 and TRBJ1-5, with D possibly TRBD1 on 6 matching bases. The V gene lost 2 bases and the J gene lost 7 bases, with 24 bases spanning the gap. CDR1 is WNHNN, CDR2 SYGVQD, per germline (reference sequence). The CDR3 length is 18 residues. The CDR3 DNA sequence: TGCGCCAGCAGTGAGCCCTTTCTCCCCCAGGGGATAGAACAGCCCCAGCATTTT. This sequence encodes CASSEPFLPQGIEQPQHF.

The gene calls are TRBV5-1 and TRBJ2-1, with 7 bases aligning to TRBD2. CDR3 length: 13 residues. After removal of 4 bases from V and 8 bases from J, the junction contained 6 bases not matched to a gene. Germline assignment: CDR1 SGHRS and CDR2 YFSETQ. The CDR3 DNA reads as TGCGCCAGCAGCCACTTTGGGGGGGATGAGCAGTTCTTC. This translates into CASSHFGGDEQFF.

CDR3 nucleotides: TGTGCCAGCAGTGAAGCCAGGGTCTTTAATGAAAAACTGTTTTTT. It yields the protein CASSEARVFNEKLFF. V is TRBV6-1 and J is TRBJ1-4; D is perhaps TRBD1 (5 bases). Germline-derived CDR1 and CDR2 are MNHNS and SASEGT. V was cut by 0 bases and J by 4 bases, with 9 bases left in between. This CDR3 is built from 15 residues.

The chain carries TRBV28 and TRBJ1-5; the D gene is possibly TRBD1 (6 bases). The CDR3 totals 15 residues. The V end lost 6 bases, the J end lost 8 bases, and 20 bases lay between the germline ends. In germline, CDR1 is MDHEN, CDR2 SYDVKM. The CDR3 here is CASRPPGTRNKPQHF. CDR3 sequence (DNA): TGTGCCAGCAGACCCCCCGGGACAAGGAATAAGCCCCAGCATTTT.

This chain connects TRBV18 to TRBJ2-7, with D possibly matching TRBD1 (8 bases). This CDR3 contains 14 residues. Trimming pared 3 bases from V and 5 bases from J, leaving 14 bases between. From germline, CDR1 is KGHSH and CDR2 LQKENI. CDR3 in DNA: TGTGCCAGCTCACCCCGAACAGGGGGGGACGAGCAGTACTTC. It specifies CASSPRTGGDEQYF.

The table lists this clone with a count of one. CDR3 nucleotides: TGTGCCAGCAGTAATTCCCTAGCGGGAGGGCGCGAGCAGTACTTC. It encodes CASSNSLAGGREQYF. The chain is built from TRBV6-1 and TRBJ2-7; 12 bases map to TRBD2. This CDR3 has 15 residues. From germline, CDR1 is MNHNS and CDR2 SASEGT. With 5 bases clipped from V and 6 bases from J, the junction kept 8 bases outside the gene matches.